This T cell receptor (beta chain) was sequenced for a study of shared clonotypes between healthy human individuals. Study results and caveats: Large sequencing depth failed to make sorted-subset sequencing complete, rarefaction showed.

A note on this clone: The antigen is not known.

Germline CDR1 and CDR2: SQVTM and ANQGSEA. Trimming cost V 0 bases and J 8 bases, with 10 bases left between them. CDR3 length equals 13 residues. Data came from immunoSEQ multiplex PCR; TCRdb stores just in-frame clones and leaves some out. The table lists under 200,000 clones, about 93% of them singletons, with 0.067% in the top ten. The clonotype originates from a woman under 40 in good health. V usage is TRBV29-1 and J usage is TRBJ1-4; a possible D gene is TRBD1 (6 bases). The sequenced sample consisted of naive CD4+ T cells sorted from blood. Indicated subset: CD45RA+ positively selected. The CDR3 loop is CSVEERGREKLFF. The CDR3 DNA sequence: TGCAGCGTTGAAGAGAGGGGGAGGGAAAAACTGTTTTTT.